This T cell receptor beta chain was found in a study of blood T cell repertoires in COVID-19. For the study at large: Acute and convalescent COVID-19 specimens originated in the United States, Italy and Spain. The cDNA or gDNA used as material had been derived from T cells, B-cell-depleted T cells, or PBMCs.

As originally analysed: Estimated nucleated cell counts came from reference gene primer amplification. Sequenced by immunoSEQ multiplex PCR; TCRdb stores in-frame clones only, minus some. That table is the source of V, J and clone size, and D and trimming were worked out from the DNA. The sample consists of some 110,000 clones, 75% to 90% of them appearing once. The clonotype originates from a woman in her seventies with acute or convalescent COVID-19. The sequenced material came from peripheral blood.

CDR3 bases: TGTGCCAGTAGTATCAGGACAGGGGGCACTGAAGCTTTCTTT. Translated: CASSIRTGGTEAFF. This rearrangement joins TRBV19 to TRBJ1-1, with 10 bases aligning to TRBD1. This CDR3 region has 14 residues. Trimming at V came to 3 bases and at J to 4 bases, leaving 2 bases not matched to a gene. Germline CDR1 reads LNHDA; CDR2 reads SQIVND (reference sequence).